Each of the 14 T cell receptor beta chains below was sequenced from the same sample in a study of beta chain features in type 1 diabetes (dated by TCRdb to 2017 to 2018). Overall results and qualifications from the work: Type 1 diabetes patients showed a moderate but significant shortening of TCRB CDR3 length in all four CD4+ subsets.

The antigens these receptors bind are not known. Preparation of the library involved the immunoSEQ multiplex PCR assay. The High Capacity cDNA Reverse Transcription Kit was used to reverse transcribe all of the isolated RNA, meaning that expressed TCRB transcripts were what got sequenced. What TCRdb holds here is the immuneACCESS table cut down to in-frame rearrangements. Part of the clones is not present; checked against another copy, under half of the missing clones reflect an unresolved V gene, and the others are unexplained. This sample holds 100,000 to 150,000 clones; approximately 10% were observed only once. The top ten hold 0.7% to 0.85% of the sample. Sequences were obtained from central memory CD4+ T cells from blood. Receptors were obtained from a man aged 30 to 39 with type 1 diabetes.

CDR3 DNA sequence: TGTGCCAGCAGAGGAGCGGGGGGCACAGATACGCAGTATTTT. This codes for CASRGAGGTDTQYF. This chain connects TRBV5-6 to TRBJ2-3, with 8 bases identical to TRBD2. CDR3 length: 14 residues. Germline trimming cut 5 bases from V and 1 base from J; bases unmatched to any gene: 3. CDR1 is SGHDT, CDR2 YYEEEE, per germline.

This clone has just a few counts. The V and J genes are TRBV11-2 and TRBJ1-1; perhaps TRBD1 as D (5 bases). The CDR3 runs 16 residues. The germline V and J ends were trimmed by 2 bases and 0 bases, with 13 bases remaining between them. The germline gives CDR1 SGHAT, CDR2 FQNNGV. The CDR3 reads CASSLRARQLNTEAFF. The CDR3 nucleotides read TGTGCCAGCAGCTTAAGGGCAAGACAGCTGAACACTGAAGCTTTCTTT.

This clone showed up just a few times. As DNA, the CDR3 is TGTGCCAGCAGCTTCGTCCGGGACACAGTCTACGAGCAGTACTTC. This codes for CASSFVRDTVYEQYF. The gene calls are TRBV7-8 and TRBJ2-7, with D tentatively TRBD1 (6 bases). V was trimmed by 3 bases and J by 3 bases, leaving 15 bases between them. The V gene's germline CDR1 is SGHVS and CDR2 FQNEAQ. The length of the CDR3 is 15 residues.

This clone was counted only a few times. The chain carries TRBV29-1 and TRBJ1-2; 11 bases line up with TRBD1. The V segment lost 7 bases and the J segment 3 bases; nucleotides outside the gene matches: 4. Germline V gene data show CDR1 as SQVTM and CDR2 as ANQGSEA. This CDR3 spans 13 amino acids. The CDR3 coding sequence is TGCAGCGACGCGGGACAGGGGGACTATGGCTACACCTTC. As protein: CSDAGQGDYGYTF.

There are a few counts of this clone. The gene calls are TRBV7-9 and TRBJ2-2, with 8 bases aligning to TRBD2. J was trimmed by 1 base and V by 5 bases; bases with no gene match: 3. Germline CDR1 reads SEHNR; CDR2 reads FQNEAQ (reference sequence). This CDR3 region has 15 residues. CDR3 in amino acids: CASSTLAVNTGELFF. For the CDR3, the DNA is TGTGCCAGCAGCACACTAGCGGTGAACACCGGGGAGCTGTTTTTT. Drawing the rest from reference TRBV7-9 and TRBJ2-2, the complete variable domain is DTGVSQNPRHKITKRGQNVTFRCDPISEHNRLYWYRQTLGQGPEFLTYFQNEAQLEKSRLLSDRFSAERPKGSFSTLEIQRTEQGDSAMYLCASSTLAVNTGELFFGEGSRLTVL.

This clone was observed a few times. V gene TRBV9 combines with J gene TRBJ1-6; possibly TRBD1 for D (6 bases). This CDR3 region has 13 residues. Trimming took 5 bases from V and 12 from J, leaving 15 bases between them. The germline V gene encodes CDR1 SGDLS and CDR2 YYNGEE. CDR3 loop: CASRQGAGGPLHF. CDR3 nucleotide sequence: TGTGCCAGCAGACAGGGCGCGGGGGGACCCCTCCACTTT.

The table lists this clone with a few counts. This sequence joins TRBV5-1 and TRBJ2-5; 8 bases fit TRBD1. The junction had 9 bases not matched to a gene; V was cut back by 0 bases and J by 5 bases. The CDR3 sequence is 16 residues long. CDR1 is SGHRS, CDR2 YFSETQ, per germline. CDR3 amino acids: CASSLARTGHGETQYF. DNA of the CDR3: TGCGCCAGCAGCTTGGCCAGGACAGGGCATGGGGAGACCCAGTACTTC. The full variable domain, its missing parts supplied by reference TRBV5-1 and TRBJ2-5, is KAGVTQTPRYLIKTRGQQVTLSCSPISGHRSVSWYQQTPGQGLQFLFEYFSETQRNKGNFPGRFSGRQFSNSRSEMNVSTLELGDSALYLCASSLARTGHGETQYFGPGTRLLVL.

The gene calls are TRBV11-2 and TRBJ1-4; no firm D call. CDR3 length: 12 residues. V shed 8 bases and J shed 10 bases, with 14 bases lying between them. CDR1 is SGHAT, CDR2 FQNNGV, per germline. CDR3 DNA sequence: TGTGCCAGCGGTATTACGGAGGGAAAACTGTTTTTT. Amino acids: CASGITEGKLFF.

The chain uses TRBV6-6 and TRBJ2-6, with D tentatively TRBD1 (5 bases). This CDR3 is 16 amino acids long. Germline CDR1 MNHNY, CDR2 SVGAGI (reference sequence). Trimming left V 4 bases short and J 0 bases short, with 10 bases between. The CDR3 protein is CASSLRQPSGANVLTF. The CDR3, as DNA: TGTGCCAGCAGTTTGCGACAGCCCTCTGGGGCCAACGTCCTGACTTTC.

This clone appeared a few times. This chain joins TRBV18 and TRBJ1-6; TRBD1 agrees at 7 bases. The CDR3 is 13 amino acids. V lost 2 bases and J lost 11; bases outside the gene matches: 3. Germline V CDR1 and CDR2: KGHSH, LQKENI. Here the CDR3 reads CASSPETGTPLHF. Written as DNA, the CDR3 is TGTGCCAGCTCACCAGAGACAGGGACACCCCTCCACTTT.

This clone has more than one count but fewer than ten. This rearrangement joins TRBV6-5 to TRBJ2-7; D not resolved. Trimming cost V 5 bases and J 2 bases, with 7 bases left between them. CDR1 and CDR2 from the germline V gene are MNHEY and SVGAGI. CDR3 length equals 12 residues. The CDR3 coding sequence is TGTGCCAGCAGTAAGCTCCCCTACGAGCAGTACTTC. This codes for CASSKLPYEQYF.

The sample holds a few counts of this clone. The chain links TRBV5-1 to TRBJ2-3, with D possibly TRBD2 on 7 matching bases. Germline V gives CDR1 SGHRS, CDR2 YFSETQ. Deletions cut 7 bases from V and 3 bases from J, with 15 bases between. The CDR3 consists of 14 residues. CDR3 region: CASRGGAITDTQYF. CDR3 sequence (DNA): TGCGCCAGCCGAGGGGGGGCCATTACAGATACGCAGTATTTT.

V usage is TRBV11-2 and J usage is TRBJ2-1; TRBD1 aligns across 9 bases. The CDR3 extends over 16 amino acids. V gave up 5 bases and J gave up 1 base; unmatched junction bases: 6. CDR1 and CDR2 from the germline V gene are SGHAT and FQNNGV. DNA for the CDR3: TGTGCCAGCAGCACCTACAGGGGGCCTTCCTACAATGAGCAGTTCTTC. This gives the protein CASSTYRGPSYNEQFF. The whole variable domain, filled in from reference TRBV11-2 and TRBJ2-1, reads EAGVAQSPRYKIIEKRQSVAFWCNPISGHATLYWYQQILGQGPKLLIQFQNNGVVDDSQLPKDRFSAERLKGVDSTLKIQPAKLEDSAVYLCASSTYRGPSYNEQFFGPGTRLTVL.

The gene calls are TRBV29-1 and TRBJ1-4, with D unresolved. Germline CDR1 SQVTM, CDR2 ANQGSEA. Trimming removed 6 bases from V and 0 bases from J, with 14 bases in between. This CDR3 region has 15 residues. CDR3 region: CSVAVRAATNEKLFF. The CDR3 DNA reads TGCAGCGTCGCCGTTAGAGCTGCAACTAATGAAAAACTGTTTTTT.